The present TCR beta chain was sequenced within a study of shared clonotypes between healthy human individuals. Whole-study context: A donor's plate count was three for CD4 naive and three for CD4 memory; CD8 naive had two and CD8 memory one.

The trim removed 7 bases at V and 4 bases at J, leaving 13 bases unmatched. The CDR3 runs 15 residues. Per germline, CDR1 SNHLY and CDR2 FYNNEI. CD45RO-negative cells were positively selected for CCR7, leaving out terminally differentiated effector memory CD45RA+ cells. Clones were read by immunoSEQ multiplex PCR, and TCRdb kept only the in-frame ones, dropping some. Found here are roughly 810,000 clones, around 96% of them singletons; the top ten hold about 0.25%. Sequenced material: naive CD8+ T cells sorted from blood. The sequence was collected from a man aged 25 to 45 in good health. The V call is TRBV2, the J call TRBJ2-7; TRBD2 agrees at 7 bases. CDR3 nucleotide sequence: TGTGCCAGCACCGATCAGGCTAGCGGATTTTACGAGCAGTACTTC. It yields the protein CASTDQASGFYEQYF.